This T cell receptor beta chain was obtained from a study of shared clonotypes between healthy human individuals. This CDR3 is 14 amino acids long. Germline-derived CDR1 and CDR2 are MDHEN and SYDVKM. With 5 bases clipped from V and 4 bases from J, the junction kept 6 bases outside the gene matches. Regarding this clone: Distinct nucleotide sequences in the sample also encode this CDR3.

Samples underwent the assay at deep level. The method was immunoSEQ multiplex PCR; TCRdb's version includes in-frame clones alone and lacks a portion of them. The sample has around 2.5 million clones, 93% seen once; the top ten hold 0.36%. Sequenced sample: naive CD4+ T cells from PBMCs. The sample's subset: CD45RA+ positively selected. The receptor was derived from a man younger than 35 in good health. Some clones in this sample may be carry-over from other donors' samples. V gene TRBV28 combines with J gene TRBJ2-7; 9 bases line up with TRBD2. DNA of the CDR3: TGTGCCAGCAGTCCGACCAGCGGGAGGTACGAGCAGTACTTC. Amino acid sequence: CASSPTSGRYEQYF.